These 8 T cell receptor beta chains came from one sample sequenced in a study of T cell responses to AZD1222 COVID-19 vaccine. Method: immunoSEQ multiplex PCR; TCRdb's copy keeps in-frame clones and lacks some. The sample shows 140,000 or so clones, more than 70% of them seen only once. The sequencing here drew on peripheral blood, taken 28 days after the second AZD1222 dose. All receptors come from an adult who received the AZD1222 COVID-19 vaccine.

This chain uses TRBV6-1 with TRBJ2-3; D unclear. The germline CDR1 and CDR2 sequences are MNHNS and SASEGT. The CDR3 covers 14 residues. V was shortened by 0 bases and J by 0 bases, with 4 bases between the two germline ends. CDR3 sequence: CASSEASSTDTQYF. The CDR3 DNA sequence: TGTGCCAGCAGTGAAGCATCTAGCACAGATACGCAGTATTTT.

Written as DNA, the CDR3 is TGTGCCAGCAGCCAAGAAGGGTGGACTGAAGCTTTCTTT. As protein: CASSQEGWTEAFF. V and J are TRBV4-2 and TRBJ1-1; D unresolved. V lost 0 bases to trimming and J lost 5 bases, with 7 bases between them. From germline, CDR1 is LGHNA and CDR2 YNFKEQ. The CDR3 is 13 amino acids.

The rearrangement joins TRBV24-1 to TRBJ2-1, with TRBD2 matching 11 bases. The CDR3 consists of 17 residues. The germline V gene encodes CDR1 KGHDR and CDR2 SFDVKD. V lost 0 bases and J lost 4; bases outside the gene matches: 4. The DNA for the CDR3 is TGTGCCACCAGTGATTTGCGCGTAGCGGGAGGGTACAATGAGCAGTTCTTC. Protein sequence: CATSDLRVAGGYNEQFF.

The chain is built from TRBV18 and TRBJ2-7; the match to TRBD1 covers 8 bases. V was clipped by 2 bases and J by 4 bases; unmatched bases: 4. Germline-derived CDR1 and CDR2 are KGHSH and LQKENI. The CDR3 is 14 residues long. This CDR3 is CASSPATGGYEQYF. As DNA, the CDR3 is TGTGCCAGCTCACCAGCTACAGGGGGATACGAGCAGTACTTC.

This chain links TRBV4-2 with TRBJ1-4; no firm D call. The V end was cut by 3 bases, the J end by 5 bases, with 4 bases between. The CDR3 is made up of 12 amino acids. Per the germline V gene, CDR1 is LGHNA and CDR2 is YNFKEQ. CDR3 residues: CASSQTNEKLFF. As DNA, the CDR3 is TGTGCCAGCAGCCAGACAAATGAAAAACTGTTTTTT.

The chain recombines TRBV6-6 with TRBJ1-2, with 10 bases that match TRBD1. Germline V gene sequence: CDR1 MNHNY, CDR2 SVGAGI (reference sequence). This CDR3 is 15 amino acids long. V dropped 7 bases and J dropped 9; count of bases not matched to a gene: 14. DNA of the CDR3: TGTGCCAGCACACGAACCGGGACAGGGGTGTTGAGCTACACCTTC. Protein: CASTRTGTGVLSYTF.

The V call is TRBV5-1, the J call TRBJ1-2; no definite D call. This CDR3 has 13 residues. Deletions cut 2 bases from V and 2 bases from J, with 7 bases between. CDR1 is SGHRS, CDR2 YFSETQ, per germline. This CDR3 reads CASSFGTNYGYTF. The CDR3 nucleotides read TGCGCCAGCAGCTTTGGCACCAACTATGGCTACACCTTC. The variable domain in full, completed from reference TRBV5-1 and TRBJ1-2, reads KAGVTQTPRYLIKTRGQQVTLSCSPISGHRSVSWYQQTPGQGLQFLFEYFSETQRNKGNFPGRFSGRQFSNSRSEMNVSTLELGDSALYLCASSFGTNYGYTFGSGTRLTVV.

V gene TRBV4-1 combines with J gene TRBJ2-7, with D tentatively TRBD2 (5 bases). V lost 4 bases to trimming and J lost 4 bases, with 17 bases between them. Germline V gene lookup returns CDR1 MGHRA and CDR2 YSYEKL. The CDR3 is 15 residues long. CDR3 in DNA: TGCGCCAGCAGCCCCCTCCCCGGGGATCCTTACGAGCAGTACTTC. It encodes CASSPLPGDPYEQYF.